This T cell receptor (beta chain) was profiled in a study of cytomegalovirus exposure and HLA in healthy donors. Findings and caveats of the study: TCR beta chain V- and J-gene trimming was linked, in a later analysis, to a missense variant in DCLRE1C. Reportedly, TCR beta sequences accurately predicted HLA-A and HLA-B alleles in most subjects.

Deletions cut 5 bases from V and 0 bases from J, with 6 bases between. CDR3 length: 13 amino acids. Germline CDR1 SGHRS, CDR2 YFSETQ. PCR was performed using 60 Vbeta and 13 Jbeta primers. The assay was immunoSEQ multiplex PCR, and TCRdb's table has in-frame clones only and misses some. There are some 150,000 clones in the sample; about 61% occur only once, and around 2.5% lies in the top ten. In regard to this clone: Its antigen is not known.

The chain is built from TRBV5-1 and TRBJ1-5; D is undetermined. What was sequenced was PBMCs. The origin of this receptor is a woman in her thirties or forties in good health and CMV-seronegative. CDR3 region: CASSQYSNQPQHF. The CDR3 DNA reads TGCGCCAGCAGTCAGTATAGCAATCAGCCCCAGCATTTT.